This TCR beta chain stems from a study of regulatory T cells in long-lasting Graves disease. This clonotype has a count of ten or more. Sequencing libraries for TCR beta were prepared with iRepertoire HTBI primers and Arm-PCR of CDR3 regions. TCRdb analysed the multiplex PCR reads with MiXCR anew, one entry per CDR3 protein. The sample yields 350,000 to 500,000 distinct CDR3 sequences, 12% to 15% seen once. Time point in this sample: newly diagnosed GD, antithyroid drugs for less than 3 months. RNA isolated from PBMCs was used to make the TCR library. The data were also submitted as part of a second study, on T cells in Graves' hyperthyroidism and ophthalmopathy. That publication notes: Stability of Graves' hyperthyroidism was defined as absent ophthalmopathy progression within 18 months. Hyperthyroidism in the patients, aged 18 to 65, was newly diagnosed and under 2 months in duration. Stable hyperthyroidism and ophthalmopathy were separated using 13 V-J signatures.

Sequences were derived from peripheral blood mononuclear cells (PBMCs), sampled at new diagnosis, from a patient treated with antithyroid drugs. This sequence was found in a woman in her forties or fifties with Graves disease.

The CDR3 region is CASSPSVLANEQFF. As DNA, the CDR3 is TGTGCCAGCAGCCCTTCTGTCCTCGCGAATGAGCAGTTCTTC. The chain links TRBV7-8 to TRBJ2-1; D call uncertain. The germline V and J ends were trimmed by 5 bases and 7 bases, with 15 bases remaining between them. This CDR3 has 14 amino acids. Germline CDR1 reads SGHVS; CDR2 reads FQNEAQ.